This T cell receptor beta chain was captured in a study of CD8+CD57+ T cells in acquired aplastic anemia. The template for TCR beta VDJ and CDR3 sequence profiling was genomic DNA. TCRdb processed the reads anew with MiXCR; each CDR3 protein has one entry. The sample has hundreds of thousands of distinct CDR3 sequences; about two thirds are singletons. In this sample, this clonotype turned up many times. The CDR3 length is 15 residues. V lost 5 bases and J 0 bases, leaving 12 bases between the germline ends. Germline V gene lookup returns CDR1 SGHTA and CDR2 FQGNSA. This sequence was found in a human donor in good health, serving as a control. Material: sorted CD4+, CD8+, or CD8+CD57+ T cells (not recorded which) from PBMCs. The chain joins TRBV7-2 to TRBJ2-3; possibly TRBD1 for D (6 bases). The CDR3 loop is CASSLRGYSTDTQYF. The CDR3 nucleotides are TGTGCCAGCAGCCTCAGGGGTTATAGCACAGATACGCAGTATTTT.